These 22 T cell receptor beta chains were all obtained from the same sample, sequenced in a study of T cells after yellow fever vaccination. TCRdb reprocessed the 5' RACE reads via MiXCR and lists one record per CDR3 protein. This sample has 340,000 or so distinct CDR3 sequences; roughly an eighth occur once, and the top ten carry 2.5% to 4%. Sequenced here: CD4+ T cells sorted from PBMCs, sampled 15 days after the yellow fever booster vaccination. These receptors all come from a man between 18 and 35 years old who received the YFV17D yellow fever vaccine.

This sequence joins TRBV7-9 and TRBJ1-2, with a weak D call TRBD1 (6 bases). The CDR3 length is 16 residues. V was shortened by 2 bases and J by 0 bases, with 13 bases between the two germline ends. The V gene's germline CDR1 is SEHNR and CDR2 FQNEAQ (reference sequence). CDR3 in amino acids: CASSLSRTVTNYGYTF. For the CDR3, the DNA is TGTGCCAGCAGCTTATCGAGGACAGTTACTAACTATGGCTACACCTTC.

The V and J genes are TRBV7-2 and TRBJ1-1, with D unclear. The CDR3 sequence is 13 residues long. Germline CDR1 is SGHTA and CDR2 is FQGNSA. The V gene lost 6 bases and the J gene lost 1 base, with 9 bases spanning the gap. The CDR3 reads CASSTYRNTEAFF. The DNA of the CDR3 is TGTGCCAGCAGTACCTACAGGAACACTGAAGCTTTCTTT. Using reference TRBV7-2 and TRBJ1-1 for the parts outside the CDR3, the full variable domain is GAGVSQSPSNKVTEKGKDVELRCDPISGHTALYWYRQSLGQGLEFLIYFQGNSAPDKSGLPSDRFSAERTGGSVSTLTIQRTQQEDSAVYLCASSTYRNTEAFFGQGTRLTVV.

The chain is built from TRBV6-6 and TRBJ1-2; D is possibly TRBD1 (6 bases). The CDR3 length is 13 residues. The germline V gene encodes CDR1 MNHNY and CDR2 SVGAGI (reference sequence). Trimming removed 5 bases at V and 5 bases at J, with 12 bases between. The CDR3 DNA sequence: TGTGCCAGCAGTCCCGAAACAGGGTATGGCTACACCTTC. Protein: CASSPETGYGYTF.

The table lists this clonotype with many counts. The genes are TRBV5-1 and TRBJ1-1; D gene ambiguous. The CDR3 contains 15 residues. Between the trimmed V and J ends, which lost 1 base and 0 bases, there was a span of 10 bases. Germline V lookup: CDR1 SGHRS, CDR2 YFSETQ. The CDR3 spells CASSLWNRLNTEAFF. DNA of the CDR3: TGCGCCAGCAGCTTGTGGAACAGACTGAACACTGAAGCTTTCTTT.

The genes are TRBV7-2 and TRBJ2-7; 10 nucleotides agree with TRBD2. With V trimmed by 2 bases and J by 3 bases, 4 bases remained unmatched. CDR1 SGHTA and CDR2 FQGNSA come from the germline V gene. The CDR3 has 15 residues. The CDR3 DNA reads TGTGCCAGCAGCTTACCCGTAGCGGGGGGCTACGAGCAGTACTTC. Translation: CASSLPVAGGYEQYF.

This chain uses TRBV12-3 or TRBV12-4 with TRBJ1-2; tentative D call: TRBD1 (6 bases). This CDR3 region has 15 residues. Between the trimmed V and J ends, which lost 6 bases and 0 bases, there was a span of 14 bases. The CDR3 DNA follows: TGTGCCAGCAGCAAAGACAGGAGACCTAACTATGGCTACACCTTC. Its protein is CASSKDRRPNYGYTF.

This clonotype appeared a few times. CDR3 protein: CAISESGRGGQPQHF. DNA for the CDR3: TGTGCCATCAGTGAGTCGGGAAGGGGAGGTCAGCCCCAGCATTTT. The chain is built from TRBV10-3 and TRBJ1-5; TRBD1 might be the D (5 bases). The CDR3 sequence is 15 residues long. Germline V gene sequence: CDR1 ENHRY, CDR2 SYGVKD. Trimming took off 0 bases at V and 6 bases at J, with 12 bases between the two ends.

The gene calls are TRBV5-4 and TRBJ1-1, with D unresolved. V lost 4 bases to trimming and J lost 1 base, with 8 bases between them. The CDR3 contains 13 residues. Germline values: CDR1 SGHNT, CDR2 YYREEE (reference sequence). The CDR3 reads CASSHDPNTEAFF. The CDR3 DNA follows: TGTGCCAGCAGCCACGACCCGAACACTGAAGCTTTCTTT.

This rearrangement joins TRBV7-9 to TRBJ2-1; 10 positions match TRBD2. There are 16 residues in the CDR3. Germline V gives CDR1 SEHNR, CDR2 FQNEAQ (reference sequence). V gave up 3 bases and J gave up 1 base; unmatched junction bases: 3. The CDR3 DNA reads TGTGCCAGCAGCTTCCTAGCGGGGGTATCCTACAATGAGCAGTTCTTC. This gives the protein CASSFLAGVSYNEQFF. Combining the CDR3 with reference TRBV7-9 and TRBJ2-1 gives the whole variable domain DTGVSQNPRHKITKRGQNVTFRCDPISEHNRLYWYRQTLGQGPEFLTYFQNEAQLEKSRLLSDRFSAERPKGSFSTLEIQRTEQGDSAMYLCASSFLAGVSYNEQFFGPGTRLTVL.

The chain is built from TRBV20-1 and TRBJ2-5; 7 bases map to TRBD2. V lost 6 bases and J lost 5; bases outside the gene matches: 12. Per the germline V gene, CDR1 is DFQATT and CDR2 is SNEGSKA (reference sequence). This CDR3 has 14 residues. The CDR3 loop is CSASWGGRGETQYF. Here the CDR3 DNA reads TGCAGTGCCTCTTGGGGCGGGAGAGGGGAGACCCAGTACTTC.

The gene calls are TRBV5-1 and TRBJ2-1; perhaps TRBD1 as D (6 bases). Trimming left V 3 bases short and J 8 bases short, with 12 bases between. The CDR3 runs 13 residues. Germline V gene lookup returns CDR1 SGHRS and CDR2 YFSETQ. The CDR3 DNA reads TGCGCCAGCAGCTCACAGGGTACCGATGAGCAGTTCTTC. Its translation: CASSSQGTDEQFF. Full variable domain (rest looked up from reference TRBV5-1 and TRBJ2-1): KAGVTQTPRYLIKTRGQQVTLSCSPISGHRSVSWYQQTPGQGLQFLFEYFSETQRNKGNFPGRFSGRQFSNSRSEMNVSTLELGDSALYLCASSSQGTDEQFFGPGTRLTVL.

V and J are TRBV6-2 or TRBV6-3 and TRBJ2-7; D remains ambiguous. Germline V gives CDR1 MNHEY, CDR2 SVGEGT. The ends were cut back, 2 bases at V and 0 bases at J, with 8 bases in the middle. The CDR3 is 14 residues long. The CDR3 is CASSYPGISYEQYF. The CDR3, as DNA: TGTGCCAGCAGTTACCCGGGTATCTCCTACGAGCAGTACTTC.

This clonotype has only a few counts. Here the CDR3 reads CASSKPGQGSYEQYV. The CDR3 DNA reads as TGTGCCAGCAGCAAACCGGGACAGGGATCCTACGAGCAGTACGTC. This rearrangement joins TRBV28 to TRBJ2-7; TRBD1 agrees at 9 bases. The V gene end was trimmed by 6 bases and the J gene end by 1 base; junction bases not matched to a gene: 7. The CDR3 totals 15 residues. Germline CDR1 and CDR2: MDHEN and SYDVKM.

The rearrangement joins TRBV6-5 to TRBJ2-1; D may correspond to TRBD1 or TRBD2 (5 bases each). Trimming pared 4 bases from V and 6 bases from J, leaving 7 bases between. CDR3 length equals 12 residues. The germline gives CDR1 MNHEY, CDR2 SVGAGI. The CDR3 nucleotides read TGTGCCAGCAGTTGGGACCTCAATGAGCAGTTCTTC. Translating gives CASSWDLNEQFF.

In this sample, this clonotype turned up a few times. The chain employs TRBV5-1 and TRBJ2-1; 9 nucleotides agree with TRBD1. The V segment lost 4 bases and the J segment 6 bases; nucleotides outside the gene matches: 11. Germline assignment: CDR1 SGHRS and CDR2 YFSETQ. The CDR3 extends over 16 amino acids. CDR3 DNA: TGCGCCAGCAGCGGGACCGGGACAGGGTTGGGCAATGAGCAGTTCTTC. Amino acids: CASSGTGTGLGNEQFF.

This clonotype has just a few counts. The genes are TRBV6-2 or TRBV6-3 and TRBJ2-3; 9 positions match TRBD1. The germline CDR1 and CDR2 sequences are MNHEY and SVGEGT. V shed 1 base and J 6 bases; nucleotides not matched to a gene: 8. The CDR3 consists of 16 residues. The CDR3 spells CASSYYRDRELDTQYF. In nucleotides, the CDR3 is TGTGCCAGCAGTTACTATCGGGACAGGGAGTTGGATACGCAGTATTTT.

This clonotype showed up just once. CDR3 coding DNA: TGCGCCAGCAGCCAAGATCAGGGGCAGAGTGGCTACACCTTC. This encodes CASSQDQGQSGYTF. The V and J genes are TRBV4-1 and TRBJ1-2; possible D gene TRBD1, 6 bases. Germline CDR1 and CDR2: MGHRA and YSYEKL. The CDR3 has 14 amino acids. V lost 0 bases to trimming and J lost 7 bases, with 12 bases between them.

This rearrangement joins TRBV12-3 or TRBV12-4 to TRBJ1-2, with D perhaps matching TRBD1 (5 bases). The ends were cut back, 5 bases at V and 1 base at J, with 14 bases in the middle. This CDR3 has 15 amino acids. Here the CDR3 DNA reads TGTGCCAGCAGTCGAAACAGGAAAGATAACTATGGCTACACCTTC. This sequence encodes CASSRNRKDNYGYTF.

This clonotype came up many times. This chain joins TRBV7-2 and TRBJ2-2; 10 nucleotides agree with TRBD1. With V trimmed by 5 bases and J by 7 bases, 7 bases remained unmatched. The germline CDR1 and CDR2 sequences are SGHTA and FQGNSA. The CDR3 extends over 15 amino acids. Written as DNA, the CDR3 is TGTGCCAGCAGCACCAGGGGACAGGGGCACGGGGAGCTGTTTTTT. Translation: CASSTRGQGHGELFF.

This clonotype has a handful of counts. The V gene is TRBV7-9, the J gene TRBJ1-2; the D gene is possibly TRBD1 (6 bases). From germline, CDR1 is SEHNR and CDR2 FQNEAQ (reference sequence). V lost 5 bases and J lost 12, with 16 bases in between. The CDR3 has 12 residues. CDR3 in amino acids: CASSVRQEGNTF. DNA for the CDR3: TGTGCCAGCAGCGTCAGACAGGAGGGGAACACCTTC. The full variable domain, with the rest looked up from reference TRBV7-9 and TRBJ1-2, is DTGVSQNPRHKITKRGQNVTFRCDPISEHNRLYWYRQTLGQGPEFLTYFQNEAQLEKSRLLSDRFSAERPKGSFSTLEIQRTEQGDSAMYLCASSVRQEGNTFGSGTRLTVV.

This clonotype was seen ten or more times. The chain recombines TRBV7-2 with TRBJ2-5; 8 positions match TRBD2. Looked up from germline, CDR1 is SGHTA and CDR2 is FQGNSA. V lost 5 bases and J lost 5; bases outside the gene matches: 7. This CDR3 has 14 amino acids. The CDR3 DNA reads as TGTGCCAGCAGCCCGGCCGGGGGGGGGGAGACCCAGTACTTC. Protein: CASSPAGGGETQYF.

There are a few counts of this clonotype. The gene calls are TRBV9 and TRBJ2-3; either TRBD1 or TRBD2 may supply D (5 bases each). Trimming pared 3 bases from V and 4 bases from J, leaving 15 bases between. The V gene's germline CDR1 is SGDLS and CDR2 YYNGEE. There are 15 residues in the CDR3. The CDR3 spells CASSGSRGLADTQYF. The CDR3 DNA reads TGTGCCAGCAGCGGTTCACGGGGCCTCGCAGATACGCAGTATTTT.